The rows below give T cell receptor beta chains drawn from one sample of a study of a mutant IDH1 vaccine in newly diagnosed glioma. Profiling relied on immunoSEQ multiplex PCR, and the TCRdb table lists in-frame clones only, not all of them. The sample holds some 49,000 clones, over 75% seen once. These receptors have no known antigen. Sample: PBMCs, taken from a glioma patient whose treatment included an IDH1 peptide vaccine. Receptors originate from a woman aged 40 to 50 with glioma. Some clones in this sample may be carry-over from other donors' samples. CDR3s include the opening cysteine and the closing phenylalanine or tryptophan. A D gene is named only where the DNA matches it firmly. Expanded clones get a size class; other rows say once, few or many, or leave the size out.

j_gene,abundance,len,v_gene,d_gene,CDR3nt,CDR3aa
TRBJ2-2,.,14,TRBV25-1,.,TGTGCCAGCAGTGTTCCGGTTGGTACCGGGGAGCTGTTTTTT,CASSVPVGTGELFF
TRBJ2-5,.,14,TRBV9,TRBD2,TGTGCCAGCAGCGCTACAGCGGGGAAAGAGACCCAGTACTTC,CASSATAGKETQYF
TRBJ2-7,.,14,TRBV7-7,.,TGTGCTAGCAGCGCAGGGGTCGGCCCCTACGAGCAGTACTTC,CASSAGVGPYEQYF
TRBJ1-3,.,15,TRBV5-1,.,TGCGCCAGCAGCTTGGAGGCAGGGTTTGGAAACACCATATATTTT,CASSLEAGFGNTIYF
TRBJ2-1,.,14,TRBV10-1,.,TGCGCCAGCAGTGTGTCGGGGGCAGGGGATGAGCAGTTCTTC,CASSVSGAGDEQFF
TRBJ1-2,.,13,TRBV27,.,TGTGCCAGCAGTTCTGACCCCAATTATGGCTACACCTTC,CASSSDPNYGYTF
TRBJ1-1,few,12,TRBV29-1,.,TGCAGCGCCCTGTTCCGGGAGCCAGGGGCTTTCTTT,CSALFREPGAFF
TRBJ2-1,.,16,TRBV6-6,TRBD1,TGTGCCAGCAGTTACTCGAGTAGGGGGCTCTACAATGAGCAGTTCTTC,CASSYSSRGLYNEQFF
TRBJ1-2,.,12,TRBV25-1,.,TGTGCCACCCATAAAGGGGGACACGGCTACACCTTC,CATHKGGHGYTF
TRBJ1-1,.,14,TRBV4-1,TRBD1,TGCGCCAGCAGCCCGGACAGGGTGAACACTGAAGCTTTCTTT,CASSPDRVNTEAFF
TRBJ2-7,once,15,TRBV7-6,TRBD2,TGTGCCAGCAGCTTAATTAGCGGGGGCCCTTACGAGCAGTACTTC,CASSLISGGPYEQYF
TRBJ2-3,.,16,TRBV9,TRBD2,TGTGCCAGCAGCGTAGAGGCTAGCGGGGGACCGGATACGCAGTATTTT,CASSVEASGGPDTQYF
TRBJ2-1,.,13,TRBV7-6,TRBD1,TGTGCCAGCAGCCCCTCCAGGGGGAATGAGCAGTTCTTC,CASSPSRGNEQFF
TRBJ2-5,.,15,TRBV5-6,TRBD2,TGTGCCAGCAGCTCCCTGACTAGCGGGGGTGAGACCCAGTACTTC,CASSSLTSGGETQYF
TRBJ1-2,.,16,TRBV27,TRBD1,TGTGCCAGCAGTTTTAGCCCAGGTAGAGGGGGCGATGGCTACACCTTC,CASSFSPGRGGDGYTF
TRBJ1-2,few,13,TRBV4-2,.,TGTGCCAGCAGCCAAGATTTGCGGGGTGGCTACACCTTC,CASSQDLRGGYTF
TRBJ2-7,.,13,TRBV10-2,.,TGCGCCAGCAGTGAGTCTTACGCGTCCGAGCAGTACTTC,CASSESYASEQYF
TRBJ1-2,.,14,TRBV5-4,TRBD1,TGTGCCAGCAGCCAGGGACAGTCAGATAGAGGCTACACCTTC,CASSQGQSDRGYTF
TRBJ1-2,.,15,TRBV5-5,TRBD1,TGTGCCAGCAGGAATCGACAGGGAGGTAACTATGGCTACACCTTC,CASRNRQGGNYGYTF
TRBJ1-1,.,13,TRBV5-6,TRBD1,TGTGCCAGCAGCCTGGGGACAGGGAGGGTGGCTTTCTTT,CASSLGTGRVAFF
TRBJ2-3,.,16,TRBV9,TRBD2,TGTGCCAGCAGCGAAAACCTCGGACTAGCGAGAGATACGCAGTATTTT,CASSENLGLARDTQYF
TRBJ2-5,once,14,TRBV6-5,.,TGTGCCAGCAGCCCATTACCGTACCAAGAGACCCAGTACTTC,CASSPLPYQETQYF
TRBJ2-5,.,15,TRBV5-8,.,TGTGCCAGCAGCTTGAACGAGGGAAAAGGAGAGACCCAGTACTTC,CASSLNEGKGETQYF
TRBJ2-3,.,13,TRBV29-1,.,TGCAGCGTTAAAAAACTGGGACCAGATACGCAGTATTTT,CSVKKLGPDTQYF
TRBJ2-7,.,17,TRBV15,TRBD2,TGTGCCACCAGCAGAGATTGGGAGGGGTCCCCCCGCTACGAGCAGTACTTC,CATSRDWEGSPRYEQYF
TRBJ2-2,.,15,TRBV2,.,TGTGCCAGCAGTGAGCTCCACCCGGGCACCGGGGAGCTGTTTTTT,CASSELHPGTGELFF
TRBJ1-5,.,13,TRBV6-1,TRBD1,TGTGCCAGCAGTGGGGACAGGGGTCAGCCCCAGCATTTT,CASSGDRGQPQHF
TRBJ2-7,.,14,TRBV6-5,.,TGTGCCAGCAGTTACGGGTCAGGGCGCTACGAGCAGTACTTC,CASSYGSGRYEQYF
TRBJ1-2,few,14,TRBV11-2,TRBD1,TGTGCCAGCAGCCCTTACAGGGGGCGGGATGGCTACACCTTC,CASSPYRGRDGYTF
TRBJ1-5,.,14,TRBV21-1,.,TGTGCCAGCAGCAAGACGGACAGCCATCAGCCCCAGCATTTT,CASSKTDSHQPQHF
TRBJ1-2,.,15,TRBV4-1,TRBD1,TGCGCCAGCAGCCAACCCGGACAGGCTAACTATGGCTACACCTTC,CASSQPGQANYGYTF
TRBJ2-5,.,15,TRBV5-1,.,TGCGCCAGCAGCTTGGCAGGGACACTCCAAGAGACCCAGTACTTC,CASSLAGTLQETQYF
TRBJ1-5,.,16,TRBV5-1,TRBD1,TGCGCCAGCAGCTTGGATGGGACAGCCTACAATCAGCCCCAGCATTTT,CASSLDGTAYNQPQHF
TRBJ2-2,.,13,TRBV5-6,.,TGTGCCAGCAGCTTAGCCCCCAGCGGGGAGCTGTTTTTT,CASSLAPSGELFF
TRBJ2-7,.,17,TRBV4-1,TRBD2,TGCGCCAGCAGCCAGATTAGCGGGGGCTTCCTCTCCTACGAGCAGTACTTC,CASSQISGGFLSYEQYF
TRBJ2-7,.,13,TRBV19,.,TGTGCCAGTAGCCGACAGGCTTACTACGAGCAGTACTTC,CASSRQAYYEQYF
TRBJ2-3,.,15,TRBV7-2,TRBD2,TGTGCCAGCAGCTTAGAGGGACTAGAGACAGATACGCAGTATTTT,CASSLEGLETDTQYF
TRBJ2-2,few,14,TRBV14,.,TGTGCCAGCAGCTTAGGGGCCTTCACCGGGGAGCTGTTTTTT,CASSLGAFTGELFF
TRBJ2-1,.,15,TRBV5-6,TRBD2,TGTGCCAGCAGCTTGGCGGGAGGGACGTCGGGGGAGCAGTTCTTC,CASSLAGGTSGEQFF
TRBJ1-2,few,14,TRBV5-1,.,TGCGCCAGCAGCTTGGAGGCCACAGGCTATGGCTACACCTTC,CASSLEATGYGYTF
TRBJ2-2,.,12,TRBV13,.,TGTGCCAGCAGCCCTAGGGCCGGGGAGCTGTTTTTT,CASSPRAGELFF
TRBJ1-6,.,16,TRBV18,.,TGTGCCAGCTCACCCGGCGGGAGCTCCTATAATTCACCCCTCCACTTT,CASSPGGSSYNSPLHF
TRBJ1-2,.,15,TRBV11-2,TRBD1,TGTGCCAGCAGGACAAGTGTCCCGACAGGGTATGGCTACACCTTC,CASRTSVPTGYGYTF
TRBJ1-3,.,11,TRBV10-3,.,TGTGCCACCCTAGGGGGAAACACCATATATTTT,CATLGGNTIYF
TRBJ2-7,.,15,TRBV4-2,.,TGTGCCAGCAGCAGGACACTAAAAAATTCCTACGAGCAGTACTTC,CASSRTLKNSYEQYF
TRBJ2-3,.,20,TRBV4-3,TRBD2,TGCGCCAGCAGCCAATTAACCGGGACTAGCGGGGGGGAGAGCACAGATACGCAGTATTTT,CASSQLTGTSGGESTDTQYF
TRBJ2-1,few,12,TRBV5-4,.,TGTGCCAGCAGCATTGAAGATGGTGAGCAGTTCTTC,CASSIEDGEQFF
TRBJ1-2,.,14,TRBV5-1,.,TGCGCCAGCAGCTTGGGGACAGTCAGTTATGGCTACACCTTC,CASSLGTVSYGYTF
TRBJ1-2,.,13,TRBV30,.,TGTGCCTGGAGTGTACATAACATGGGTGGCTACACCTTC,CAWSVHNMGGYTF
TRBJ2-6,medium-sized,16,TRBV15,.,TGTGCCACCAGCAGAGACCGAAGCTCTGGGGCCAACGTCCTGACTTTC,CATSRDRSSGANVLTF
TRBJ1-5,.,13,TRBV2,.,TGTGCCAGCAGTGAGTATAGCAATCAGCCCCAGCATTTT,CASSEYSNQPQHF
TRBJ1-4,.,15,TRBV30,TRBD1,TGTGCCTGGAGTGCCGCGACAGGGCCGAATGAAAAACTGTTTTTT,CAWSAATGPNEKLFF
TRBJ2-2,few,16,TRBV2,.,TGTGCCAGCAGTGAATACTCCCGGGGTAGGATCGGGGAGCTGTTTTTT,CASSEYSRGRIGELFF
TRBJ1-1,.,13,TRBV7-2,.,TGTGCCAGCAGCTGGACAGACAACACTGAAGCTTTCTTT,CASSWTDNTEAFF
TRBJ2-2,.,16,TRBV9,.,TGTGCCAGCAGCTATCTTACAGGGCTGAACACCGGGGAGCTGTTTTTT,CASSYLTGLNTGELFF
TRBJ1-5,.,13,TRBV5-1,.,TGCGCCAGCAGCCAAAACAGGGACCAGCCCCAGCATTTT,CASSQNRDQPQHF
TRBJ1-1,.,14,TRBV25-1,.,TGTGCCAGCAGTGAGGGACCAATGAACACTGAGGCTTTCTTT,CASSEGPMNTEAFF
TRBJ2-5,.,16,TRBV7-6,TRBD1,TGTGCCAGCAGCTTCCCAAAGACAGGGGGAGCAGAGACCCAGTACTTC,CASSFPKTGGAETQYF
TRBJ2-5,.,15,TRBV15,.,TGTGCCACCAGCAGAGATATAGGCCCACAAGAGACCCAGTACTTC,CATSRDIGPQETQYF